Described below is a single T cell receptor beta chain sequence and its context. Its antigen is as yet unknown. Assay used: immunoSEQ multiplex PCR; TCRdb lists only in-frame clones, some missing. The sample has 190,000 or so clones, roughly 72% seen once; the top ten hold around an eighth. This sample is drawn from a study of cytotoxic CD8 clonotypes in ibrutinib-treated CLL. Study-level information: Patients: roughly ten relapsed/refractory, approximately 14 treatment-naive, 17 to 18 IGHV unmutated.

V was shortened by 3 bases and J by 2 bases, with 10 bases between the two germline ends. The CDR3 is 15 amino acids. Germline CDR1 reads MNHEY; CDR2 reads SMNVEV (reference sequence). Overall study findings and caveats: Rising at ibrutinib response, clonality subsequently fell back toward baseline at progression. With treatment, public clonotypes, which were uncommon, either contracted or remained stable. Clonality at baseline surpassed age-matched healthy donors and tracked circulating CD8+ T-cell counts.

The V gene is TRBV27, the J gene TRBJ2-2; no clear D gene. The TCR comes from a human donor with chronic lymphocytic leukemia. Sequenced material: PBMCs, taken after 24 months of ibrutinib treatment. The CDR3 is CASSFSGVNTGELFF. The CDR3 DNA follows: TGTGCCAGCAGTTTTTCGGGCGTTAACACCGGGGAGCTGTTTTTT.